What follows are 3 T cell receptor beta chains derived from one specimen sequenced in a study of blood T cell repertoires in COVID-19. Sequencing was performed with immunoSEQ multiplex PCR; in TCRdb, only in-frame clones are kept and a portion is missing. The table lists about 140,000 clones, around 83% of them singletons, with 8.5% to 9% in the top ten. Sequencing was done on a sample of peripheral blood. Receptors originate from a man between 25 and 39 years old with COVID-19, enrolled during active disease.

The chain carries TRBV19 and TRBJ1-1; a weak D match, TRBD1 (6 bases). The CDR3 consists of 14 residues. Germline values: CDR1 LNHDA, CDR2 SQIVND (reference sequence). V gave up 5 bases and J gave up 1 base, with 11 bases separating them. The CDR3 DNA reads TGTGCCAGTAGTCCCCGGGACACGAACACTGAAGCTTTCTTT. Its translation is CASSPRDTNTEAFF.

The rearrangement joins TRBV2 to TRBJ2-2; 8 bases are shared with TRBD2. Germline V gene lookup returns CDR1 SNHLY and CDR2 FYNNEI. V was pared by 6 bases and J by 3 bases, with 9 bases of the junction left unmatched. CDR3 length: 16 residues. DNA for the CDR3: TGTGCCAGCAGCCCAGGGCTAGCGGGTTACACCGGGGAGCTGTTTTTT. Amino acid sequence: CASSPGLAGYTGELFF.

The chain couples TRBV28 to TRBJ2-5, with 7 bases matching TRBD1. Germline V lookup: CDR1 MDHEN, CDR2 SYDVKM. The trim removed 5 bases at V and 5 bases at J, leaving 2 bases unmatched. The CDR3 is 12 residues long. The CDR3 nucleotides are TGTGCCAGCAGTGACAGGGAGGAGACCCAGTACTTC. Protein sequence: CASSDREETQYF.